This T cell receptor beta chain appears in the sequencing data of a study of regulatory T cells in long-lasting Graves disease. Study-level results: Persistent Graves' patients showed less TCR diversity than newly diagnosed patients showed.

Arm-PCR with iRepertoire HTBI primers amplified the CDR3 regions for these TCR beta libraries. One entry per CDR3 protein, called by TCRdb with MiXCR from the multiplex PCR reads. The table records approximately 540,000 distinct CDR3 sequences, approximately 12% of them present only once. The CDR3 totals 17 residues. V lost 0 bases, J lost 3 bases, and 18 bases lay in between. Germline V lookup: CDR1 LGHNA, CDR2 YSLEER. This clonotype appeared a few times. Its antigen is still unknown. Indicated time point: newly diagnosed GD, antithyroid drugs for less than 3 months. The TCR library was made from RNA extracted from PBMCs. Blood from the periphery, approximately 8.5 milliliters in all, was drawn into EDTA tubes. This sample was also put to use in a study of T cells in Graves' hyperthyroidism and ophthalmopathy. In that study: No progression to ophthalmopathy during 18 months of follow-up defined stable disease.

Sequenced here: peripheral blood mononuclear cells (PBMCs), sampled at new diagnosis, from a patient treated with antithyroid drugs. The rearrangement links TRBV4-3 to TRBJ2-7; D not resolved. This clonotype originated in a young woman with Graves disease. The CDR3 DNA reads TGCGCCAGCAGCCAAGAAGGCCTGGGGTTTGCGGACTACGAGCAGTACTTC. It specifies CASSQEGLGFADYEQYF.